The 4 T cell receptor beta chains in this list originate from one sample, sequenced in a study of cytomegalovirus exposure and HLA in healthy donors. Researchers ran the PCR with 60 Vbeta and 13 Jbeta primers. Sequencing was performed with immunoSEQ multiplex PCR; in TCRdb, only in-frame clones are kept and a portion is missing. The sample has approximately 82,000 clones, around 10% seen once. Sequencing was performed on PBMCs. Receptor source: a man aged 55 to 69 in good health and CMV-seropositive.

The V call is TRBV7-2, the J call TRBJ2-1; D remains unclear. The V gene lost 1 base and the J gene lost 3 bases, with 4 bases spanning the gap. CDR3 length: 13 amino acids. Germline V gene data show CDR1 as SGHTA and CDR2 as FQGNSA. CDR3 residues: CASSLGLYNEQFF. In DNA form, the CDR3 reads TGTGCCAGCAGCTTAGGACTCTACAATGAGCAGTTCTTC.

This clone was observed a handful of times. This chain connects TRBV15 to TRBJ2-5, with a possible D match to TRBD1 (5 bases). In germline, CDR1 is LNHNV, CDR2 YYDKDF (reference sequence). The CDR3 extends over 14 amino acids. V lost 0 bases and J 4 bases, leaving 9 bases between the germline ends. In DNA, the CDR3 is TGTGCCACCAGCAGAGACAGGGTGCGAGAGACCCAGTACTTC. Its protein is CATSRDRVRETQYF.

In its sample, this clone was seen a few times. The rearrangement uses TRBV11-3 and TRBJ2-1; weak D call: TRBD2 (6 bases). The V gene's germline CDR1 is SGHNT and CDR2 YENEEA. CDR3 length equals 15 residues. Trimming shortened V by 5 bases and J by 3 bases, and 14 bases separated the two germline ends. Written as DNA, the CDR3 is TGTGCCAGCAGCCCTAGCTGGGGGGACTACAATGAGCAGTTCTTC. Translation gives CASSPSWGDYNEQFF. Combining the CDR3 with reference TRBV11-3 and TRBJ2-1 gives the whole variable domain EAGVVQSPRYKIIEKKQPVAFWCNPISGHNTLYWYLQNLGQGPELLIRYENEEAVDDSQLPKDRFSAERLKGVDSTLKIQPAELGDSAVYLCASSPSWGDYNEQFFGPGTRLTVL.

This clone has only a few counts. The rearrangement joins TRBV28 to TRBJ2-3, with 8 bases aligning to TRBD1. The germline CDR1 and CDR2 sequences are MDHEN and SYDVKM. Trimming removed 8 bases from V and 7 bases from J; junction bases left unmatched: 11. This CDR3 spans 14 amino acids. This chain's CDR3 is CASSSRTGLYTQYF. As DNA, the CDR3 is TGTGCCAGCTCTTCTCGGACAGGGCTATATACGCAGTATTTT.